This TCR beta chain was captured in a study of CD8 T cells in ankylosing spondylitis. CDR1 and CDR2 from the germline V gene are SGHRS and YFSETQ. V was pared by 4 bases and J by 4 bases, with 5 bases of the junction left unmatched. The CDR3 consists of 14 residues. This clonotype was seen a few times. From the 5' RACE reads, TCRdb called clonotypes with MiXCR, one entry per CDR3 protein. The sample lists more than 200,000 distinct CDR3 sequences, 24% occurring once. The sequenced sample consisted of blood, either unsorted or a sorted T cell fraction (not recorded which). This chain connects TRBV5-1 to TRBJ2-3; 8 positions match TRBD2. This TCR was sampled from a male donor with ankylosing spondylitis or in good health (not recorded which). Written as DNA, the CDR3 is TGCGCCAGCAGCCGAGGGACTAGTGCAGATACGCAGTATTTT. Amino acid sequence: CASSRGTSADTQYF.